This T cell receptor (beta chain) originates from a study of cytomegalovirus exposure and HLA in healthy donors. The overall study: In terms of ancestry, the Caucasian-associated cluster contained 81% of the 350 to 450 genotyped donors. Study results and caveats: Researchers reported in a later analysis that a missense DCLRE1C variant was tied to TCR beta V- and J-gene trimming. Confirmation was obtained in vitro that three CMV-associated chains are specific for CMV antigens. Later analysis identified 15,000 to 20,000 TCR beta sequences associated with HLA alleles, using a false discovery rate threshold of 0.05.

Germline lookup yields CDR1 SEHNR and CDR2 FQNEAQ (reference sequence). The CDR3 is made up of 13 amino acids. A remark on this clone: Its antigen is undetermined. Compared with germline, one end of the junction differs, possibly owing to a read error.

Primers included in the PCR were 60 Vbeta and 13 Jbeta primers. Here immunoSEQ multiplex PCR was the method, and the copy in TCRdb shows in-frame clones only, minus some. The sample includes more than 95,000 clones, 81% of them seen just once. The clonotype comes from a woman aged 25 to 39 in good health and CMV-seronegative. The chain uses TRBV7-9 and TRBJ2-7; 8 bases are shared with TRBD2. Source material: PBMCs. CDR3 residues: CASSLALSGNRSF. CDR3 bases: TGTGCCAGCAGCTTAGCCCTTAGCGGGAATAGGAGCTTC.